These T cell receptor beta chains were read from a single sample in a study of blood T cell repertoires in COVID-19. Here immunoSEQ multiplex PCR was the method, and the copy in TCRdb shows in-frame clones only, minus some. The repertoire includes almost 350,000 clones, about nine tenths of them detected once, and over 1% sits in the top ten. Specimen: PBMCs or T cells enriched from blood (not recorded which). All receptors derive from a woman aged 25 to 39 who had been exposed to COVID-19. Both conserved end residues are part of each CDR3.

TRBV7-3	TRBJ1-6	17	CASSLDPPGTGVSPLHF
TRBV9	TRBJ2-1	14	CASSVGTSVAEQFF
TRBV5-4	TRBJ2-5	13	CASSAVGGETQYF
TRBV5-1	TRBJ2-2	16	CASSLGPGGPAGELFF
TRBV5-1	TRBJ2-7	16	CASSFTGTGGFYEQYF
TRBV10-2	TRBJ1-1	15	CASSRDRGQNTEAFF
TRBV3-1/TRBV3-2	TRBJ2-1	17	CASSQRITGGSSHEQFF
TRBV7-2	TRBJ2-7	19	CASSLYPGLAGFYSYEQYF
TRBV6-1	TRBJ1-1	13	CASSDQANTEAFF
TRBV2	TRBJ2-3	12	CASKLGTDTQYF
TRBV24-1	TRBJ1-5	13	CATSDTGVTPQHF
TRBV28	TRBJ1-1	15	CASLRGQLMNTEAFF
TRBV24-1	TRBJ1-4	11	CATGDRRKLFF
TRBV27	TRBJ1-2	17	CASSLFSVVRGHDGYTF
TRBV6-4	TRBJ2-2	15	CASSESAANTGELFF
TRBV3-1/TRBV3-2	TRBJ2-1	16	CASSLGLAGDYNEQFF
TRBV2	TRBJ2-1	14	CASSEEDRDNEQFF
TRBV7-3	TRBJ2-5	13	CASSSGQQETQYF
TRBV19	TRBJ2-5	14	CASSIGRLEETQYF
TRBV28	TRBJ2-7	13	CASSLLGQGGQYF
TRBV4-1	TRBJ1-5	13	CASSQDPYQPQHF
TRBV19	TRBJ2-6	19	CASSMLSGGLPSGANVLTF
TRBV6-1	TRBJ1-1	17	CASSETSREGGAAEAFF
TRBV11-2	TRBJ1-2	13	CASSLAPGRGYTF
TRBV4-2	TRBJ2-1	18	CASSQAPIQGLTYNEQFF
TRBV6-4	TRBJ2-2	16	CASRELAGGPGGELFF
TRBV10-3	TRBJ2-2	16	CAIRETGTGGTGELFF
TRBV9	TRBJ1-5	15	CASSVAGGLLEPQHF
TRBV6-5	TRBJ1-4	12	CASSWRAEKLFF
TRBV27	TRBJ2-2	15	CASTSGRAHTGELFF
TRBV3-1/TRBV3-2	TRBJ1-2	15	CASTRKAARATGYTF
TRBV2	TRBJ1-1	13	CALSVRINTEAFF
TRBV7-3	TRBJ1-5	13	CASSLTESSPQHF
TRBV4-2	TRBJ2-1	18	CASSQEGQSLGTYNEQFF
TRBV7-9	TRBJ1-1	12	CASSYLPAGAFF
TRBV13	TRBJ2-1	15	CASSPETGTSNEQFF
TRBV28	TRBJ1-5	14	CASSLEGVNQPQHF
TRBV5-1	TRBJ1-6	13	CASSLGEYSPLHF
TRBV10-3	TRBJ2-3	16	CAISEFEGGGTDTQYF
TRBV28	TRBJ1-1	12	CASSLFNRGAFF
TRBV5-1	TRBJ1-3	15	CASSIRQGFGNTIYF
TRBV7-6	TRBJ1-5	14	CASSPGYGNQPQHF
TRBV7-9	TRBJ1-2	14	CASSLTNPGGGYTF
TRBV2	TRBJ2-7	17	CASSESLGTSIGYEQYF
TRBV9	TRBJ2-7	14	CASSPGQGFSEQYF
TRBV12-3/TRBV12-4	TRBJ1-5	12	CASSFGNQPQHF
TRBV28	TRBJ2-4	17	CASSLGVLAGAENIQYF
TRBV5-6	TRBJ1-5	17	CASSFRRQGIGNQPQHF
TRBV28	TRBJ1-4	18	CASSLGGTGGIGNEKLFF
TRBV9	TRBJ2-7	15	CASSPIASSSYEQYF
TRBV27	TRBJ2-7	13	CASSFGRGREQYF
TRBV27	TRBJ2-7	16	CASSWGGGTYSYEQYF